The next 17 T cell receptor beta chains were all read from a single sample in a study of early T cells in non-severe SARS-CoV-2 infection. Via MiXCR, TCRdb re-called the 5' RACE reads, giving one row per CDR3 protein. The table has about 130,000 distinct CDR3 sequences, about 15% seen once. Sample: whole blood. Receptors originate from an adult who was a healthcare worker with PCR-confirmed SARS-CoV-2 infection or an uninfected control (not recorded which).

In this sample, this clonotype turned up a few times. This chain links TRBV10-3 with TRBJ1-2, with D possibly being TRBD1 (5 bases). CDR1 is ENHRY and CDR2 is SYGVKD in the germline V gene. This CDR3 region has 13 residues. The V end was cut by 6 bases, the J end by 8 bases, with 16 bases between. The CDR3 region has the DNA TGTGCCATCAGGGTCAGGGACCATGGGGGCTACACCTTC. Translation gives CAIRVRDHGGYTF.

This clonotype was counted many times. This chain uses TRBV6-2 or TRBV6-3 with TRBJ1-5; D remains ambiguous. The germline V gene has CDR1 MNHEY and CDR2 SVGEGT. This CDR3 has 13 amino acids. V was pared by 2 bases and J by 1 base, with 3 bases between. The CDR3 bases are TGTGCCAGCAGTTACCGAAGCAATCAGCCCCAGCATTTT. Its translation is CASSYRSNQPQHF.

This chain joins TRBV27 and TRBJ2-1, with D tentatively TRBD2 (6 bases). The CDR3 runs 15 residues. Trimming took off 6 bases at V and 8 bases at J, with 20 bases between the two ends. CDR1 and CDR2 from the germline V gene are MNHEY and SMNVEV (reference sequence). CDR3 bases: TGTGCCAGCAGACCAGGACCAGCGGGCACTCATGAGCAGTTCTTC. This translates into CASRPGPAGTHEQFF.

The chain employs TRBV7-6 and TRBJ2-1; tentative D call: TRBD2 (5 bases). V was pared by 5 bases and J by 8 bases, with 16 bases between. Germline assignment: CDR1 SGHVS and CDR2 FNYEAQ. CDR3 size: 14 residues. CDR3 sequence (DNA): TGTGCCAGCAGCCCAGAGGGCCTAGTTGATGAGCAGTTCTTC. This sequence encodes CASSPEGLVDEQFF.

This clonotype was seen more than once but under ten times. J is TRBJ2-1 and V is TRBV7-9; TRBD2 aligns across 10 bases. CDR1 is SEHNR, CDR2 FQNEAQ, per germline (reference sequence). With V trimmed by 5 bases and J by 4 bases, 8 bases remained unmatched. The CDR3 runs 16 residues. CDR3 bases: TGTGCCAGCAGCCTGCCGGCAGCGGGGGGGTACAATGAGCAGTTCTTC. It is translated as CASSLPAAGGYNEQFF. Combining the CDR3 with reference TRBV7-9 and TRBJ2-1 gives the whole variable domain DTGVSQNPRHKITKRGQNVTFRCDPISEHNRLYWYRQTLGQGPEFLTYFQNEAQLEKSRLLSDRFSAERPKGSFSTLEIQRTEQGDSAMYLCASSLPAAGGYNEQFFGPGTRLTVL.

V and J are TRBV27 and TRBJ2-1, with TRBD1 matching 11 bases. The junction had 11 bases not matched to a gene; V was cut back by 6 bases and J by 4 bases. Germline V gene data show CDR1 as MNHEY and CDR2 as SMNVEV (reference sequence). The CDR3 is 17 amino acids. The CDR3 protein is CASSLLTGQGGYNEQFF. The CDR3 DNA sequence: TGTGCCAGCAGCTTACTCACGGGACAGGGGGGTTACAATGAGCAGTTCTTC.

The V call is TRBV12-5, the J call TRBJ2-7, with D tentatively TRBD2 (5 bases). Deletions cut 5 bases from V and 3 bases from J, with 17 bases between. Germline values: CDR1 LGHNT, CDR2 FRNRAP. CDR3 size: 15 residues. The CDR3 region is CASGPRAGSNYEQYF. The CDR3 DNA is TGTGCTAGTGGTCCCCGGGCGGGTTCCAACTACGAGCAGTACTTC.

This clonotype was detected only a few times. V usage is TRBV18 and J usage is TRBJ1-1; 7 bases map to TRBD1. The CDR3 totals 14 residues. CDR1 and CDR2 (germline): KGHSH, LQKENI. J was trimmed by 5 bases and V by 4 bases; bases with no gene match: 7. The CDR3 DNA is TGTGCCAGCTCACTTATCACAGGGGCAACTGAAGCTTTCTTT. Its protein product is CASSLITGATEAFF.

This clonotype was seen a few times. V and J are TRBV15 and TRBJ1-2; 7 nucleotides align to TRBD1. This CDR3 is 14 amino acids long. Trimming cost V 3 bases and J 4 bases; bases outside gene matches: 5. Germline V lookup: CDR1 LNHNV, CDR2 YYDKDF (reference sequence). The chain's CDR3 is CATSSGTVIYGYTF. As DNA, the CDR3 is TGTGCCACCAGCAGCGGGACAGTCATCTATGGCTACACCTTC.

In its sample, this clonotype was seen a few times. The genes are TRBV9 and TRBJ2-7, with 7 bases that match TRBD1. V gave up 3 bases and J gave up 3 bases; unmatched junction bases: 6. The CDR3 is 14 amino acids. The germline V gene has CDR1 SGDLS and CDR2 YYNGEE. The CDR3 sequence is CASSAGTEFYEQYF. The CDR3 coding sequence is TGTGCCAGCAGCGCCGGGACAGAATTCTACGAGCAGTACTTC.

This clonotype showed up just a few times. The CDR3 DNA reads TGTGCCAGCAGACTAGCGGGGCCCACAGATACGCAGTATTTT. Its protein is CASRLAGPTDTQYF. This chain joins TRBV6-1 and TRBJ2-3; 10 bases match TRBD2. This CDR3 is 14 amino acids long. The trim removed 6 bases at V and 2 bases at J, leaving 2 bases unmatched. The germline CDR1 and CDR2 sequences are MNHNS and SASEGT.

The V call is TRBV6-6, the J call TRBJ1-2, with TRBD1 as a possible D gene (5 bases). CDR3 size: 16 residues. V was clipped by 2 bases and J by 2 bases, with 15 bases between them. The germline gives CDR1 MNHNY, CDR2 SVGAGI (reference sequence). In DNA, the CDR3 is TGTGCCAGCAGTTACCACAGTGCAGGGTTGAACTATGGCTACACCTTC. Its protein is CASSYHSAGLNYGYTF.

This clonotype was detected ten times or more. The chain is built from TRBV6-5 and TRBJ2-1, with D uncertain. Germline CDR1 is MNHEY and CDR2 is SVGAGI. The CDR3 is 12 residues long. V was trimmed by 4 bases and J by 10 bases, leaving 11 bases between them. CDR3 nucleotides: TGTGCCAGCAGTTCACCGAAAGGCGAGCAGTTCTTC. Translating it yields CASSSPKGEQFF.

The table lists this clonotype with a few counts. The V call is TRBV12-3 or TRBV12-4, the J call TRBJ1-1; D is ambiguous. V lost 6 bases, J lost 0 bases, and 11 bases lay in between. This CDR3 is built from 14 residues. The CDR3 is CASSLFRMNTEAFF. In DNA form, the CDR3 reads TGTGCCAGCAGCCTATTTAGGATGAACACTGAAGCTTTCTTT.

This clonotype has more than one count but fewer than ten. This chain joins TRBV7-2 and TRBJ2-7; D is unclear. From germline, CDR1 is SGHTA and CDR2 FQGNSA. The V end was cut by 5 bases, the J end by 5 bases, with 16 bases between. This CDR3 has 14 amino acids. The CDR3 protein is CASSPSRAGHEQYF. CDR3 coding DNA: TGTGCCAGCAGCCCCTCTAGAGCAGGCCACGAGCAGTACTTC.

This clonotype was counted at least ten times. The chain is built from TRBV10-3 and TRBJ2-1, with a weak D call TRBD1 (6 bases). This CDR3 spans 14 amino acids. The V gene lost 2 bases and the J gene lost 8 bases, with 13 bases spanning the gap. CDR1 and CDR2 from the germline V gene are ENHRY and SYGVKD. The CDR3 spells CAISEPGHPDEQFF. The CDR3 bases are TGTGCCATCAGTGAGCCGGGACACCCCGATGAGCAGTTCTTC.

This clonotype was picked up a small number of times. The chain combines TRBV24-1 with TRBJ2-6, with D perhaps matching TRBD1 (6 bases). Trimming left V 4 bases short and J 2 bases short, with 17 bases between. The germline CDR1 and CDR2 sequences are KGHDR and SFDVKD. The CDR3 is 18 amino acids. The CDR3 bases are TGTGCCACCAGTGACCCAGCCCTACAGGGAGCTGGGGCCAACGTCCTGACTTTC. Protein sequence: CATSDPALQGAGANVLTF.